These 8 T cell receptor beta chains came from one sample sequenced in a study of shared clonotypes between healthy human individuals. TCRdb keeps only in-frame clones here, not all; method: immunoSEQ multiplex PCR. This sample has around 2.3 million clones, with 90% to 96% found just once. The sequenced sample was naive CD4+ T cells sorted from blood. Subset: CD45RA+ positively selected. These receptors were obtained from a man younger than 35 in good health.

The chain is built from TRBV7-8 and TRBJ2-7; D is undetermined. From germline, CDR1 is SGHVS and CDR2 FQNEAQ. Trimming took 0 bases from V and 5 from J, leaving 11 bases between them. The CDR3 has 14 amino acids. The CDR3 DNA follows: TGTGCCAGCAGCTTAGCGTCTCAAGGCCACGAGCAGTACTTC. This encodes CASSLASQGHEQYF.

The J gene is TRBJ2-5, the V gene TRBV5-1, with 9 bases lining up with TRBD1. This CDR3 has 15 residues. J lost 5 bases, V lost 1 base, and 6 bases had no gene match. Germline lookup yields CDR1 SGHRS and CDR2 YFSETQ. The CDR3: CASSLSTGGVETQYF. Here the CDR3 DNA reads TGCGCCAGCAGCTTGTCGACAGGGGGTGTGGAGACCCAGTACTTC.

J is TRBJ1-5 and V is TRBV12-5, with D maybe TRBD1 (5 bases). V was trimmed by 0 bases and J by 1 base, leaving 10 bases between them. This CDR3 spans 16 amino acids. Germline V lookup: CDR1 LGHNT, CDR2 FRNRAP. The CDR3: CASGLVRGLSNQPQHF. Here the CDR3 DNA reads TGTGCTAGTGGTTTGGTTCGGGGCCTGAGCAATCAGCCCCAGCATTTT.

Written as DNA, the CDR3 is TGTGCCAGCAGCTTAGATTCGTCAGGGTACACCGGGGAGCTGTTTTTT. Amino acids: CASSLDSSGYTGELFF. The chain joins TRBV11-2 to TRBJ2-2; maybe TRBD1 (5 bases). The CDR3 extends over 16 amino acids. Trimming left V 0 bases short and J 3 bases short, with 11 bases between. Germline-derived CDR1 and CDR2 are SGHAT and FQNNGV.

The rearrangement joins TRBV10-2 to TRBJ2-4; D is uncertain. The V and J ends lost 2 bases and 0 bases respectively, with 8 bases between them. The CDR3 runs 15 residues. Germline CDR1 is WSHSY and CDR2 is SAAADI. CDR3 coding DNA: TGCGCCAGCAGTGAGGGCAGCCTAGCCAAAAACATTCAGTACTTC. It is translated as CASSEGSLAKNIQYF.

This clone was seen just once. At the DNA level, this CDR3 is encoded by other sequences in the same sample as well. The gene calls are TRBV11-2 and TRBJ2-5; D gene ambiguous. Germline V gene lookup returns CDR1 SGHAT and CDR2 FQNNGV. Trimming took 3 bases from V and 5 from J, leaving 7 bases between them. The CDR3 runs to 12 residues. The chain's CDR3 is CASSFVGETQYF. In nucleotides, the CDR3 is TGTGCCAGCAGCTTCGTAGGCGAGACCCAGTACTTC. The full variable domain, with the rest looked up from reference TRBV11-2 and TRBJ2-5, is EAGVAQSPRYKIIEKRQSVAFWCNPISGHATLYWYQQILGQGPKLLIQFQNNGVVDDSQLPKDRFSAERLKGVDSTLKIQPAKLEDSAVYLCASSFVGETQYFGPGTRLLVL.

The rearrangement links TRBV2 to TRBJ2-7; D is uncertain. CDR3 length: 11 amino acids. Germline-derived CDR1 and CDR2 are SNHLY and FYNNEI. V was clipped by 8 bases and J by 1 base, with 6 bases between them. CDR3 sequence reads: CASELSYEQYF. The CDR3 DNA is TGTGCCAGCGAGCTATCCTACGAGCAGTACTTC.

The chain uses TRBV5-5 and TRBJ1-2, with D possibly being TRBD1 (6 bases). Looked up from germline, CDR1 is SGHKS and CDR2 is YYEKEE (reference sequence). The CDR3 length is 15 residues. V lost 1 base and J lost 1, with 11 bases in between. The CDR3 region has the DNA TGTGCCAGCAGCTTGACAGGGCCCCATAACTATGGCTACACCTTC. The encoded protein is CASSLTGPHNYGYTF.